This T cell receptor beta chain was recovered during a study of blood T cell repertoires in COVID-19. Assay: immunoSEQ multiplex PCR; the TCRdb copy retains only in-frame clones and omits some. The data show roughly 150,000 clones, less than 85% seen once. Patients from Seattle were sampled longitudinally, starting during active infection. The CDR3 is 15 amino acids. CDR1 and CDR2 from the germline V gene are SGHTS and YDEGEE. Trimming pared 6 bases from V and 2 bases from J, leaving 18 bases between. The specimen sequenced was peripheral blood. This chain uses TRBV5-8 with TRBJ2-7, with D perhaps matching TRBD1 (6 bases). This TCR was recovered from a woman aged 55 to 70 with COVID-19, enrolled during active disease. The CDR3 is CASNPRGTPTYEQYF. DNA of the CDR3: TGTGCCAGCAACCCTAGGGGGACACCTACCTACGAGCAGTACTTC.